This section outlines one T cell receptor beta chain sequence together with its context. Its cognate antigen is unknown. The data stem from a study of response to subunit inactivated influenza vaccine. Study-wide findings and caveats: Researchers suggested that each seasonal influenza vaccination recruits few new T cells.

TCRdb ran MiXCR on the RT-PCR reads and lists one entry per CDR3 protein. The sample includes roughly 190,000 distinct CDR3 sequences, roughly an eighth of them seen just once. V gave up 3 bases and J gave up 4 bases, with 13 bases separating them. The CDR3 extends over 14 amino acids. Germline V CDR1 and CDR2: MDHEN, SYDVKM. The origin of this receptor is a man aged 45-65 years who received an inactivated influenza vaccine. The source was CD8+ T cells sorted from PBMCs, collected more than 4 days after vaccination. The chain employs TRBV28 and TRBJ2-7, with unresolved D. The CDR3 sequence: CASSFPGKAYEQYF. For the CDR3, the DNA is TGTGCCAGCAGTTTTCCAGGAAAAGCTTACGAGCAGTACTTC.